This T cell receptor beta chain was recovered during a study of cytomegalovirus exposure and HLA in healthy donors. Trimming pared 7 bases from V and 6 bases from J, leaving 19 bases between. Germline V gene data show CDR1 as SGHTA and CDR2 as FQGNSA. The CDR3 spans 15 residues. This clone was detected only once. Its antigen is undetermined. Study observations and caveats: Later analysis showed most CMV-associated TCR beta chains appearing HLA-restricted. In a later analysis, a missense DCLRE1C variant was linked to TCR beta V- and J-gene trimming.

The PCR ran on 60 Vbeta and 13 Jbeta primers. Repertoires were generated with immunoSEQ multiplex PCR, while TCRdb's copy carries only in-frame clones and drops some. Of approximately 200,000 clones in the sample, roughly three quarters were seen once. Sequencing was carried out using PBMCs. The chain uses TRBV7-2 and TRBJ1-5, with D possibly TRBD1 on 6 matching bases. The clonotype comes from a young woman in good health and CMV-seronegative. CDR3 nucleotides: TGTGCCAGCACCCGAGAACAGGGAGTATTTCAGCCCCAGCATTTT. Translating it yields CASTREQGVFQPQHF. Filled out from reference TRBV7-2 and TRBJ1-5, the complete variable domain reads GAGVSQSPSNKVTEKGKDVELRCDPISGHTALYWYRQSLGQGLEFLIYFQGNSAPDKSGLPSDRFSAERTGGSVSTLTIQRTQQEDSAVYLCASTREQGVFQPQHFGDGTRLSIL.